The present entry profiles one TCR beta chain with its context. Its antigen is not identified. The data are from a study of shared clonotypes between healthy human individuals. Study-level information: Per-donor plates numbered three CD4 naive, three CD4 memory, two CD8 naive and one CD8 memory.

Trimming cost V 3 bases and J 5 bases, with 11 bases left between them. This CDR3 has 13 residues. The germline V gene has CDR1 KGHSH and CDR2 LQKENI. Repertoires were generated with immunoSEQ multiplex PCR, while TCRdb's copy carries only in-frame clones and drops some. The sample consists of more than 400,000 clones, 90% to 96% of them appearing once. Whole-study findings and limits: As a rule, naive subsets had a larger estimated richness than memory subsets. Only blood was sampled; tissue repertoires likely differ.

Sequencing input: naive CD4+ T cells sorted from blood. Subset specified: CD45RA+ positively selected. The V gene is TRBV18, the J gene TRBJ2-7, with D hard to call. The sequence was collected from a woman aged 30 to 39 in good health. CDR3 region: CASSPPLRNEQYF. The CDR3, as DNA: TGTGCCAGCTCACCCCCTCTTCGGAACGAGCAGTACTTC.